The 21 T cell receptor beta chains presented below share a single source sample, sequenced in a study of naive and memory T cell subsets. A UMI-containing oligonucleotide was joined by 3' ligation to the TCR cDNA template. Ligated cDNA underwent four rounds of PCR with nested alpha and beta constant region primers and SP2. A single record per CDR3 protein comes from TCRdb applying MiXCR to the 5' RACE reads. The sample consists of 57,000 or so distinct CDR3 sequences, 7.2% of them appearing once. Every receptor here comes from a male donor in good health.

This clonotype was detected ten times or more. The rearrangement uses TRBV20-1 and TRBJ2-1; 8 bases map to TRBD2. This CDR3 region has 15 residues. CDR1 and CDR2 (germline): DFQATT, SNEGSKA (reference sequence). Trimming at V came to 6 bases and at J to 10 bases, leaving 17 bases not matched to a gene. In nucleotides, the CDR3 is TGCAGTGCCCCCAACCGCGGGGGGTCCCCAGAGGAGCAGTTCTTC. Its protein is CSAPNRGGSPEEQFF.

The chain recombines TRBV7-9 with TRBJ2-7; D could derive from TRBD1 or TRBD2 (5 bases each). The V end lost 3 bases, the J end lost 6 bases, and 24 bases lay between the germline ends. The CDR3 has 17 residues. Germline V gene lookup returns CDR1 SEHNR and CDR2 FQNEAQ (reference sequence). In nucleotides, the CDR3 is TGTGCCAGCAGCTTCACCCCCCAGGGTGGAGGTTCGGCCGAGCAGTACTTC. Protein product: CASSFTPQGGGSAEQYF. The full variable domain, rest sourced from reference TRBV7-9 and TRBJ2-7, is DTGVSQNPRHKITKRGQNVTFRCDPISEHNRLYWYRQTLGQGPEFLTYFQNEAQLEKSRLLSDRFSAERPKGSFSTLEIQRTEQGDSAMYLCASSFTPQGGGSAEQYFGPGTRLTVT.

The gene calls are TRBV5-8 and TRBJ1-4, with D maybe TRBD1 (5 bases). V gave up 0 bases and J gave up 7 bases, with 16 bases separating them. The CDR3 extends over 16 amino acids. Germline-derived CDR1 and CDR2 are SGHTS and YDEGEE. CDR3 nucleotides: TGTGCCAGCAGCTTGGTTGACGGGGCGCGGAGTGAAAAACTGTTTTTT. Its translation is CASSLVDGARSEKLFF.

The CDR3 sequence: CSAHPQGVGGYGYTF. CDR3 DNA sequence: TGCAGTGCTCACCCTCAGGGGGTCGGAGGCTATGGCTACACCTTC. The chain combines TRBV20-1 with TRBJ1-2; 7 nucleotides match TRBD1. This CDR3 has 15 residues. Germline V gene lookup returns CDR1 DFQATT and CDR2 SNEGSKA (reference sequence). The V segment lost 5 bases and the J segment 4 bases; nucleotides outside the gene matches: 13.

This clonotype was counted at least ten times. The chain carries TRBV5-4 and TRBJ2-1; possible D gene TRBD1, 7 bases. Germline V gene sequence: CDR1 SGHNT, CDR2 YYREEE (reference sequence). The CDR3 is made up of 14 amino acids. Trimming took off 3 bases at V and 5 bases at J, with 12 bases between the two ends. The CDR3 loop reads CASSSSRGDNEQFF. DNA of the CDR3: TGTGCCAGCAGCTCGTCCAGGGGGGACAATGAGCAGTTCTTC.

This clonotype was seen ten or more times. The chain employs TRBV11-2 and TRBJ1-3; D gene uncertain. Germline V gives CDR1 SGHAT, CDR2 FQNNGV. Trimming cost V 1 base and J 0 bases, with 1 base left between them. The CDR3 sequence is 13 residues long. The CDR3 loop is CASSLVSGNTIYF. The CDR3 nucleotides are TGTGCCAGCAGCTTAGTCTCTGGAAACACCATATATTTT. The variable domain in full, completed from reference TRBV11-2 and TRBJ1-3, reads EAGVAQSPRYKIIEKRQSVAFWCNPISGHATLYWYQQILGQGPKLLIQFQNNGVVDDSQLPKDRFSAERLKGVDSTLKIQPAKLEDSAVYLCASSLVSGNTIYFGEGSWLTVV.

This clonotype was recorded at least ten times. This sequence joins TRBV7-2 and TRBJ2-1; 9 bases map to TRBD1. CDR1 is SGHTA, CDR2 FQGNSA, per germline. V lost 1 base to trimming and J lost 9 bases; unmatched junction nucleotides: 10. CDR3 size: 16 residues. CDR3 in DNA: TGTGCCAGCAGCTTAGGCGGAGGACAGGGGCTAAGTGAGCAGTTCTTC. It is translated as CASSLGGGQGLSEQFF.

The chain employs TRBV19 and TRBJ2-5, with D perhaps matching TRBD1 or TRBD2 (5 bases each). Germline values: CDR1 LNHDA, CDR2 SQIVND (reference sequence). The CDR3 runs 14 residues. V lost 6 bases and J lost 2, with 13 bases in between. The CDR3 is CASSQIEGQETQYF. The CDR3 bases are TGTGCCAGTAGCCAAATCGAGGGGCAAGAGACCCAGTACTTC. The full variable domain, completed using reference TRBV19 and TRBJ2-5, is DGGITQSPKYLFRKEGQNVTLSCEQNLNHDAMYWYRQDPGQGLRLIYYSQIVNDFQKGDIAEGYSVSREKKESFPLTVTSAQKNPTAFYLCASSQIEGQETQYFGPGTRLLVL.

This clonotype was counted ten times or more. CDR3 amino acids: CASRPTKLPRLAGVEQFF. The CDR3 bases are TGTGCCAGCAGGCCCACAAAATTACCTCGACTAGCGGGAGTCGAGCAGTTCTTC. V and J are TRBV27 and TRBJ2-1; TRBD2 agrees at 12 bases. The CDR3 is 18 residues long. Unmatched junction bases numbered 19, after V lost 6 bases and J lost 10 bases. Germline CDR1 is MNHEY and CDR2 is SMNVEV (reference sequence).

This clonotype has a count of ten or more. The CDR3 nucleotides are TGTGCCAGCAGCGTAGGAAGTGGCGGGAGAAGGTCTTACGAGCAGTACTTC. The encoded protein is CASSVGSGGRRSYEQYF. This chain uses TRBV9 with TRBJ2-7; 7 positions agree with TRBD2. Germline assignment: CDR1 SGDLS and CDR2 YYNGEE. The CDR3 sequence is 17 residues long. Trimming at V came to 0 bases and at J to 4 bases, leaving 13 bases not matched to a gene.

This chain joins TRBV7-2 and TRBJ2-7; D remains ambiguous. Deletions cut 1 base from V and 0 bases from J, with 16 bases between. Germline CDR1 and CDR2: SGHTA and FQGNSA. The CDR3 length is 17 residues. The CDR3: CASSLGVGRARSYEQYF. Written as DNA, the CDR3 is TGTGCCAGCAGCTTAGGGGTTGGTAGGGCGCGCTCCTACGAGCAGTACTTC.

This chain links TRBV7-9 with TRBJ2-5; D gene ambiguous. CDR3 length equals 13 residues. Germline V lookup: CDR1 SEHNR, CDR2 FQNEAQ (reference sequence). The V end was cut by 5 bases, the J end by 4 bases, with 11 bases between. The CDR3 sequence is CASSRPRLETQYF. The CDR3 DNA sequence: TGTGCCAGCAGCCGCCCGAGACTAGAGACCCAGTACTTC.

This clonotype has more than one count but fewer than ten. V gene TRBV20-1 combines with J gene TRBJ2-5; 8 bases are a match to TRBD2. J was trimmed by 3 bases and V by 6 bases; bases with no gene match: 9. CDR3 length: 14 amino acids. Germline CDR1 reads DFQATT; CDR2 reads SNEGSKA (reference sequence). This chain's CDR3 is CSALTSGGEETQYF. CDR3 in DNA: TGCAGTGCCCTAACTAGCGGAGGGGAAGAGACCCAGTACTTC.

This clonotype came up many times. The chain links TRBV5-5 to TRBJ2-7; tentative D call: TRBD2 (5 bases). The V gene's germline CDR1 is SGHKS and CDR2 YYEKEE (reference sequence). The CDR3 loop spans 13 amino acids. Trimming stripped 2 bases from V and 2 bases from J, with 8 bases between. The CDR3 nucleotides read TGTGCCAGCAGCTTTTTGGGAGCCTACGAGCAGTACTTC. Its protein is CASSFLGAYEQYF.

This clonotype was seen many times. V and J are TRBV5-1 and TRBJ2-3; possibly TRBD1 for D (5 bases). The CDR3 spans 14 residues. Trimming removed 4 bases at V and 0 bases at J, with 9 bases between. Germline CDR1 reads SGHRS; CDR2 reads YFSETQ. The CDR3 DNA is TGCGCCAGCAGCGTGACAGCTAGCACAGATACGCAGTATTTT. Protein: CASSVTASTDTQYF.

This chain links TRBV29-1 with TRBJ1-2; possible D gene TRBD1, 5 bases. CDR1 and CDR2 (germline): SQVTM, ANQGSEA. V lost 2 bases and J 5 bases, leaving 9 bases between the germline ends. This CDR3 contains 12 residues. As DNA, the CDR3 is TGCAGCGTTGAAAGGAGGGGATATGGCTACACCTTC. Amino acids: CSVERRGYGYTF.

In its sample, this clonotype was seen a few times. The chain couples TRBV7-9 to TRBJ1-5; no firm D call. The V gene's germline CDR1 is SEHNR and CDR2 FQNEAQ (reference sequence). V was pared by 3 bases and J by 6 bases, with 12 bases between. The CDR3 length is 14 residues. This CDR3 reads CASSFPGYGQPQHF. In DNA form, the CDR3 reads TGTGCCAGCAGCTTTCCGGGGTACGGTCAGCCCCAGCATTTT.

This clonotype was recorded many times. This rearrangement joins TRBV3-1 to TRBJ1-1; no reliable D call. The germline CDR1 and CDR2 sequences are LGHDT and YNNKEL (reference sequence). Between the trimmed V and J ends, which lost 4 bases and 2 bases, there was a span of 17 bases. This CDR3 comprises 16 residues. CDR3 in amino acids: CASSPPGPTANTEAFF. CDR3 nucleotides: TGTGCCAGCAGCCCTCCGGGCCCCACCGCTAACACTGAAGCTTTCTTT.

V gene TRBV2 combines with J gene TRBJ2-7; 10 bases are a match to TRBD2. Losses at the gene ends were 6 bases for V and 3 bases for J; bases not matched to a gene: 8. Germline values: CDR1 SNHLY, CDR2 FYNNEI. The CDR3 sequence is 15 residues long. CDR3 protein: CASRDPGLAFYEQYF. The CDR3 DNA sequence: TGTGCCAGCAGAGACCCGGGACTAGCGTTCTACGAGCAGTACTTC.

This clonotype was found a few times. The gene calls are TRBV14 and TRBJ2-2; TRBD1 is a possible D gene (5 bases). Germline V gene lookup returns CDR1 SGHDN and CDR2 FVKESK. The CDR3 runs to 14 residues. Trimming shortened V by 4 bases and J by 1 base, and 7 bases separated the two germline ends. CDR3 nucleotides: TGTGCCAGCAGCCCTGACAGGAACACCGGGGAGCTGTTTTTT. Its protein is CASSPDRNTGELFF.

At least ten counts were recorded for this clonotype. This sequence joins TRBV6-5 and TRBJ2-7, with TRBD2 identical over 7 bases. CDR3 length: 15 amino acids. Germline assignment: CDR1 MNHEY and CDR2 SVGAGI. V shed 2 bases, J shed 5 bases, and the junction held 9 bases outside the gene matches. Written as DNA, the CDR3 is TGTGCCAGCAGTTACAACCGGGAGGCGAGTGACGAGCAGTACTTC. It translates to CASSYNREASDEQYF.